This entry lists 11 T cell receptor beta chains sequenced from one sample in a study of T cell repertoires in cytomegalovirus infection. TCRdb independently ran MiXCR on the reads; one entry per CDR3 protein. The sample contains approximately 550,000 distinct CDR3 sequences, approximately 15% of which appear only once. Sequencing input: CD8+ T cells from PBMCs. The receptors here all came from a human donor in good health (CMV status not recorded). Some clones in this sample may be carry-over from other donors' samples.

This clonotype was detected many times. V gene TRBV6-1 combines with J gene TRBJ1-2; D not certain. This CDR3 region has 14 residues. V lost 2 bases, J lost 2 bases, and 9 bases lay in between. Germline CDR1 MNHNS, CDR2 SASEGT. The CDR3 DNA reads TGTGCCAGCAGTGAATTTGCCAGAAACTATGGCTACACCTTC. Amino acids: CASSEFARNYGYTF.

There are a few counts of this clonotype. The J gene is TRBJ1-1, the V gene TRBV6-1; 8 positions agree with TRBD1. The ends lost 6 bases at V and 3 bases at J; junction bases unmatched: 3. From germline, CDR1 is MNHNS and CDR2 SASEGT. The length of the CDR3 is 13 residues. CDR3 loop: CASRDRVDTEAFF. The CDR3 region has the DNA TGTGCCAGCAGGGACAGGGTGGACACTGAAGCTTTCTTT.

This clonotype has a count of ten or more. The chain links TRBV6-1 to TRBJ2-1; D not certain. CDR3 size: 11 residues. CDR1 is MNHNS, CDR2 SASEGT, per germline. With 6 bases removed from V and 6 bases from J, the gap between germline ends came to 6 bases. CDR3 loop: CASRESNEQFF. CDR3 nucleotide sequence: TGTGCCAGCAGGGAGAGCAATGAGCAGTTCTTC.

This clonotype was seen many times. V gene TRBV11-2 combines with J gene TRBJ2-3; TRBD2 might be the D (5 bases). CDR1 SGHAT and CDR2 FQNNGV come from the germline V gene. This CDR3 is built from 14 residues. Trimming cost V 5 bases and J 1 base, with 10 bases left between them. In DNA form, the CDR3 reads TGTGCCAGCAGCCCCCTCGGGGGCACAGATACGCAGTATTTT. Residues: CASSPLGGTDTQYF.

V usage is TRBV28 and J usage is TRBJ2-7; TRBD2 aligns across 11 bases. The CDR3 has 14 amino acids. J gave up 4 bases and V 5 bases, and 4 bases lay outside the gene matches. CDR1 MDHEN and CDR2 SYDVKM come from the germline V gene. The CDR3 protein is CASSNSGRAYEQYF. In nucleotides, the CDR3 is TGTGCCAGCAGTAATAGCGGGAGGGCGTACGAGCAGTACTTC.

The sample holds a few counts of this clonotype. The gene calls are TRBV7-6 and TRBJ1-2; 7 nucleotides align to TRBD1. V shed 5 bases, J shed 8 bases, and the junction held 14 bases outside the gene matches. Germline loops: CDR1 SGHVS, CDR2 FNYEAQ. CDR3 size: 15 residues. CDR3: CASSPQTGRAGGYTF. The CDR3 nucleotides read TGTGCCAGCAGCCCTCAGACAGGGAGGGCAGGGGGCTACACCTTC.

Ten or more counts support this clonotype. The chain uses TRBV7-7 and TRBJ2-1; 7 bases line up with TRBD1. V shed 11 bases, J shed 0 bases, and the junction held 10 bases outside the gene matches. The CDR3 extends over 15 amino acids. In germline, CDR1 is SSHAT, CDR2 FNYEAQ (reference sequence). The CDR3: CAGSYGTVSYNEQFF. As DNA, the CDR3 is TGTGCCGGATCCTACGGGACAGTCTCCTACAATGAGCAGTTCTTC. Full variable domain (missing parts from reference TRBV7-7 and TRBJ2-1): GAGVSQSPRYKVTKRGQDVTLRCDPISSHATLYWYQQALGQGPEFLTYFNYEAQPDKSGLPSDRFSAERPEGSISTLTIQRTEQRDSAMYRCAGSYGTVSYNEQFFGPGTRLTVL.

The sample holds a few counts of this clonotype. V and J are TRBV19 and TRBJ1-1, with D unclear. V was trimmed by 9 bases and J by 3 bases, leaving 17 bases between them. Germline V gene sequence: CDR1 LNHDA, CDR2 SQIVND (reference sequence). This CDR3 spans 14 amino acids. The CDR3 protein is CASRLAGWYTEAFF. CDR3 sequence (DNA): TGTGCCAGCAGACTTGCCGGGTGGTACACTGAAGCTTTCTTT.

In its sample, this clonotype was seen many times. This chain links TRBV19 with TRBJ1-5; 8 bases fit TRBD1. The germline CDR1 and CDR2 sequences are LNHDA and SQIVND (reference sequence). This CDR3 comprises 15 residues. The J segment lost 3 bases and the V segment lost 7 bases, leaving 8 bases of the junction unmatched. In DNA form, the CDR3 reads TGTGCCAGTACCCCGGGACAGGTTACCAATCAGCCCCAGCATTTT. Its protein is CASTPGQVTNQPQHF.

This clonotype has more than one count but fewer than ten. The chain is built from TRBV5-1 and TRBJ2-3; 8 bases agree with TRBD2. The germline CDR1 and CDR2 sequences are SGHRS and YFSETQ. J was trimmed by 0 bases and V by 6 bases; bases with no gene match: 12. The CDR3 consists of 17 residues. The CDR3 spells CASIPGEASGSTDTQYF. The CDR3 bases are TGCGCCAGCATCCCCGGCGAAGCTAGCGGGAGCACAGATACGCAGTATTTT.

Ten or more counts support this clonotype. The V gene is TRBV6-5, the J gene TRBJ2-3; perhaps TRBD1 as D (5 bases). The CDR3 is 14 amino acids. V dropped 2 bases and J dropped 2 bases, with 8 bases sitting between them. Germline V gives CDR1 MNHEY, CDR2 SVGAGI. In nucleotides, the CDR3 is TGTGCCAGCAGTTACCAGGGTAACACAGATACGCAGTATTTT. Its protein product is CASSYQGNTDTQYF.